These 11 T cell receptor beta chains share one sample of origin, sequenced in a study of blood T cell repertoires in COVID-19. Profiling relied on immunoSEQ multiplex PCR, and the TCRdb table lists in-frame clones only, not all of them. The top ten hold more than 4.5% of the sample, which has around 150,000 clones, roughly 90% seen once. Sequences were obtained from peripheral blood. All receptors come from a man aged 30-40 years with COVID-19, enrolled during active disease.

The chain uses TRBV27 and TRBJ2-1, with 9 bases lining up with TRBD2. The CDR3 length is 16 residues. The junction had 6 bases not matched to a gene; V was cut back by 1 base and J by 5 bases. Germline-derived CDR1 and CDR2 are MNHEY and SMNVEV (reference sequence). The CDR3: CASSLWLAGPNNEQFF. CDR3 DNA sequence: TGTGCCAGCAGTTTATGGCTAGCGGGACCTAACAATGAGCAGTTCTTC.

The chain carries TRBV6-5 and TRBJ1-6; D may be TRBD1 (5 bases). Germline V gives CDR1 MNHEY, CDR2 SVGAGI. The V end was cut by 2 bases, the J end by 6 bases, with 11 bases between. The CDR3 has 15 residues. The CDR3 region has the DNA TGTGCCAGCAGTTACGGGGGGGATCGTAATTCACCCCTCCACTTT. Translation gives CASSYGGDRNSPLHF.

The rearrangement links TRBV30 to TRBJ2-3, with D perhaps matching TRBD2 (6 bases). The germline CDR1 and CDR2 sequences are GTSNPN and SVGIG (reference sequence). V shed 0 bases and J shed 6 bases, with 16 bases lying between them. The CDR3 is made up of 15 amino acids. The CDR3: CAWSVPGREWDTQYF. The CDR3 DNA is TGTGCCTGGAGTGTACCCGGGCGGGAATGGGATACGCAGTATTTT.

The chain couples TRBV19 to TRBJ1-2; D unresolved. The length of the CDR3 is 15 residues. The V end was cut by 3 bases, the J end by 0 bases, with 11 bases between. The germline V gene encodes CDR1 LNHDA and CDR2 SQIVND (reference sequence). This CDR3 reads CASSIYSPTNYGYTF. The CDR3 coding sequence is TGTGCCAGTAGTATTTACAGCCCTACTAACTATGGCTACACCTTC.

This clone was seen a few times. In DNA form, the CDR3 reads TGTGCCAGCTTCTCTTTCCGGGGTTCTAGCAATCAGCCCCAGCATTTT. Its translation is CASFSFRGSSNQPQHF. The chain joins TRBV6-8 to TRBJ1-5, with D unresolved. CDR1 MNHGY and CDR2 SAAAGT come from the germline V gene. Trimming left V 8 bases short and J 0 bases short, with 17 bases between. There are 16 residues in the CDR3.

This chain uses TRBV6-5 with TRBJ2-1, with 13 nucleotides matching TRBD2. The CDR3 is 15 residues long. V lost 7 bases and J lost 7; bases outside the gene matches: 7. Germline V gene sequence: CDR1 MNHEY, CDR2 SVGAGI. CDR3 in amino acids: CASKRTSGSFNEQFF. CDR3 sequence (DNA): TGTGCCAGCAAACGGACTAGCGGGAGTTTTAATGAGCAGTTCTTC.

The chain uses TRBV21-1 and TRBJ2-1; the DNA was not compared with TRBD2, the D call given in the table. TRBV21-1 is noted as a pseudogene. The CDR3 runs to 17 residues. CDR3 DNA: TGTGCCAGCAGCAATACTGAAATAGCGGGGGGGCCAAGGGAGCAGTTCTTC. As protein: CASSNTEIAGGPREQFF.

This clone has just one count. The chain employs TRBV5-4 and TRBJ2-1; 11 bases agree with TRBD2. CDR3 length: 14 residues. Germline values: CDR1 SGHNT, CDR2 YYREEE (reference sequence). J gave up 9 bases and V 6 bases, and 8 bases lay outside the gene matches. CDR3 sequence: CASILAGGTAEQFF. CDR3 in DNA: TGTGCCAGCATCCTAGCGGGAGGAACGGCTGAGCAGTTCTTC.

CDR3 region: CAWSVGGTQETQYF. CDR3 coding DNA: TGTGCCTGGAGTGTTGGGGGGACCCAAGAGACCCAGTACTTC. The chain joins TRBV30 to TRBJ2-5, with D perhaps TRBD2 (6 bases). This CDR3 contains 14 residues. V lost 0 bases, J lost 1 base, and 9 bases lay in between. The germline V gene encodes CDR1 GTSNPN and CDR2 SVGIG (reference sequence).

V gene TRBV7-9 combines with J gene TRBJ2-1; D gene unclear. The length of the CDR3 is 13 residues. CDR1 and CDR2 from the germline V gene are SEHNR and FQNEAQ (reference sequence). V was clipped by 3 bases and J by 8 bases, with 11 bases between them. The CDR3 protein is CASSLIANDEQFF. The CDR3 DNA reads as TGTGCCAGCAGCTTGATTGCGAACGATGAGCAGTTCTTC.

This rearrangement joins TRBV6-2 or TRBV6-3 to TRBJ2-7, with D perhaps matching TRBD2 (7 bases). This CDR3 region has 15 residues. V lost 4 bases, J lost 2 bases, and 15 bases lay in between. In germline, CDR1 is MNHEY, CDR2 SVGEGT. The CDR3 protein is CASSLRRGDTYEQYF. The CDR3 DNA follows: TGTGCCAGCAGTTTGAGACGGGGGGACACCTACGAGCAGTACTTC.